The 21 T cell receptor beta chains listed next were all sequenced from one sample in a study of tissue T cells after allogeneic stem cell transplantation. This table comes from immunoSEQ multiplex PCR, and its TCRdb copy is limited to in-frame clones, with some not included. This sample has 8,000 to 10,000 clones, with roughly three fifths found just once. This material consisted of tissue from the ileum, taken at autopsy. These receptors were obtained from a woman aged 18-50 years with breast cancer.

This sequence joins TRBV6-5 and TRBJ2-5; D is perhaps TRBD1 (7 bases). With 6 bases removed from V and 2 bases from J, the gap between germline ends came to 13 bases. Per germline, CDR1 MNHEY and CDR2 SVGAGI. CDR3 length equals 14 residues. The DNA of the CDR3 is TGTGCCAGCAGGGCGGGACAGAGTCAAGAGACCCAGTACTTC. It translates to CASRAGQSQETQYF.

The V and J genes are TRBV7-9 and TRBJ2-5, with 8 bases fitting TRBD2. Germline loops: CDR1 SEHNR, CDR2 FQNEAQ (reference sequence). J was trimmed by 2 bases and V by 1 base; bases with no gene match: 6. This CDR3 spans 16 amino acids. The CDR3 spells CASSLGASGYQETQYF. For the CDR3, the DNA is TGTGCCAGCAGCTTAGGGGCTAGCGGGTATCAAGAGACCCAGTACTTC.

This clone occurred once. The chain combines TRBV11-2 with TRBJ2-5, with 10 bases identical to TRBD2. The CDR3 runs 17 residues. The trim removed 3 bases at V and 5 bases at J, leaving 12 bases unmatched. Germline V lookup: CDR1 SGHAT, CDR2 FQNNGV. The CDR3: CASSFGAGGPRFETQYF. The CDR3 DNA reads as TGTGCCAGCAGCTTTGGAGCGGGGGGGCCCAGATTCGAGACCCAGTACTTC. The full variable domain, its missing parts supplied by reference TRBV11-2 and TRBJ2-5, is EAGVAQSPRYKIIEKRQSVAFWCNPISGHATLYWYQQILGQGPKLLIQFQNNGVVDDSQLPKDRFSAERLKGVDSTLKIQPAKLEDSAVYLCASSFGAGGPRFETQYFGPGTRLLVL.

The chain joins TRBV7-6 to TRBJ2-7; the match to TRBD1 covers 8 bases. The germline gives CDR1 SGHVS, CDR2 FNYEAQ. The J segment lost 5 bases and the V segment lost 1 base, leaving 7 bases of the junction unmatched. The length of the CDR3 is 15 residues. CDR3 nucleotides: TGTGCCAGCAGCTTAGTAGGACAGGGTTTCCACGAGCAGTACTTC. The encoded protein is CASSLVGQGFHEQYF.

The chain links TRBV4-1 to TRBJ2-7, with D perhaps TRBD2 (5 bases). V gave up 4 bases and J gave up 6 bases, with 16 bases separating them. Germline values: CDR1 MGHRA, CDR2 YSYEKL. The CDR3 consists of 14 residues. CDR3 DNA: TGCGCCAGCAGCCGGTTTGGACTGAACGGCGAGCAGTACTTC. This encodes CASSRFGLNGEQYF.

The chain links TRBV2 to TRBJ2-1; 12 bases are a match to TRBD2. Per germline, CDR1 SNHLY and CDR2 FYNNEI. V shed 4 bases, J shed 9 bases, and the junction held 7 bases outside the gene matches. The CDR3 totals 15 residues. This CDR3 is CASSARTSGISEQFF. The CDR3, as DNA: TGTGCCAGCAGTGCCAGGACTAGCGGGATCAGTGAGCAGTTCTTC.

The gene calls are TRBV12-5 and TRBJ2-7, with D perhaps TRBD2 (5 bases). The length of the CDR3 is 17 residues. V gave up 5 bases and J gave up 2 bases, with 22 bases separating them. CDR1 is LGHNT and CDR2 is FRNRAP in the germline V gene. CDR3 nucleotide sequence: TGTGCTAGTGGTCCGCGTATTGGTTTCGGGGTCCCCTACGAGCAGTACTTC. This translates into CASGPRIGFGVPYEQYF.

The J gene is TRBJ2-7, the V gene TRBV7-9; 7 bases map to TRBD1. Germline CDR1 is SEHNR and CDR2 is FQNEAQ (reference sequence). J lost 3 bases, V lost 3 bases, and 2 bases had no gene match. This CDR3 has 13 residues. In DNA, the CDR3 is TGTGCCAGCAGCTTCCGGGACAGCTACGAGCAGTACTTC. This translates into CASSFRDSYEQYF.

V and J are TRBV6-5 and TRBJ2-3; 8 bases are shared with TRBD2. V shed 2 bases, J shed 1 base, and the junction held 2 bases outside the gene matches. Germline V gene data show CDR1 as MNHEY and CDR2 as SVGAGI. The CDR3 spans 15 residues. This CDR3 reads CASSYTSGGTDTQYF. In DNA, the CDR3 is TGTGCCAGCAGTTACACTAGCGGAGGCACAGATACGCAGTATTTT.

V is TRBV6-1 and J is TRBJ2-7; the D gene is possibly TRBD2 (5 bases). Germline lookup yields CDR1 MNHNS and CDR2 SASEGT. The CDR3 covers 14 residues. Trimming cost V 1 base and J 3 bases, with 10 bases left between them. The CDR3 nucleotides read TGTGCCAGCAGTGAAGACAGTCGGGGCTACGAGCAGTACTTC. Protein: CASSEDSRGYEQYF.

This chain joins TRBV7-6 and TRBJ1-4, with D perhaps TRBD1 (6 bases). The germline V and J ends were trimmed by 4 bases and 7 bases, with 10 bases remaining between them. CDR3 length: 13 amino acids. The germline CDR1 and CDR2 sequences are SGHVS and FNYEAQ. DNA for the CDR3: TGTGCCAGCAGCTCGGGAGGGGGTGAAAAACTGTTTTTT. Protein: CASSSGGGEKLFF.

CDR3 sequence reads: CAIRGPDSYNEQFF. The CDR3 nucleotides read TGTGCCATCCGTGGGCCTGACTCCTACAATGAGCAGTTCTTC. The chain has TRBV10-3 and TRBJ2-1; no clear D gene. This CDR3 contains 14 residues. V shed 8 bases and J shed 0 bases, with 11 bases lying between them. The germline V gene has CDR1 ENHRY and CDR2 SYGVKD.

The chain uses TRBV11-2 and TRBJ2-3; D is undetermined. The CDR3 length is 14 residues. The germline gives CDR1 SGHAT, CDR2 FQNNGV. Trimming removed 2 bases from V and 4 bases from J, with 10 bases in between. CDR3 in amino acids: CASSLSRNSDTQYF. CDR3 coding DNA: TGTGCCAGCAGCTTAAGTAGGAACTCAGATACGCAGTATTTT.

The chain has TRBV18 and TRBJ1-1; D call uncertain. Trimming removed 2 bases from V and 9 bases from J, with 13 bases in between. The germline CDR1 and CDR2 sequences are KGHSH and LQKENI. The CDR3 covers 13 residues. The CDR3 is CASSPDLRHQAFF. DNA of the CDR3: TGTGCCAGCTCACCAGATCTACGCCACCAAGCTTTCTTT.

This chain links TRBV7-9 with TRBJ1-2; no clear D. V lost 2 bases and J lost 5, with 12 bases in between. CDR1 and CDR2 (germline): SEHNR, FQNEAQ (reference sequence). The CDR3 extends over 14 amino acids. This CDR3 is CASSLTEARYGYTF. CDR3 DNA sequence: TGTGCCAGCAGCTTAACGGAAGCGCGGTATGGCTACACCTTC.

In nucleotides, the CDR3 is TGTGCCAGCAGGCAGGGGGGCTTGGAGCTGTTTTTT. This sequence encodes CASRQGGLELFF. The chain recombines TRBV6-5 with TRBJ2-2; tentatively, D is TRBD1 (7 bases). CDR1 and CDR2 from the germline V gene are MNHEY and SVGAGI. V lost 6 bases, J lost 10 bases, and 12 bases lay in between. The CDR3 spans 12 residues.

This rearrangement joins TRBV7-3 to TRBJ2-1, with 8 positions matching TRBD2. The V gene's germline CDR1 is SGHTA and CDR2 FQGTGA. The CDR3 contains 15 residues. With 3 bases clipped from V and 6 bases from J, the junction kept 7 bases outside the gene matches. The CDR3 nucleotides are TGTGCCAGCAGCTTGGTAATAGCGGGAACCAATGAGCAGTTCTTC. It is translated as CASSLVIAGTNEQFF.

This clone was seen more than once but under ten times. The rearrangement links TRBV30 to TRBJ1-1; D not resolved. CDR3 length: 13 residues. Germline values: CDR1 GTSNPN, CDR2 SVGIG (reference sequence). Trimming left V 3 bases short and J 3 bases short, with 11 bases between. In DNA form, the CDR3 reads TGTGCCTGGAGAACGATGAGGGACACTGAAGCTTTCTTT. It specifies CAWRTMRDTEAFF.

This chain connects TRBV6-5 to TRBJ2-5; no clear D. The CDR3 has 12 residues. V lost 9 bases, J lost 0 bases, and 8 bases lay in between. Germline CDR1 MNHEY, CDR2 SVGAGI. The CDR3 here is CASGKNQETQYF. CDR3 DNA: TGTGCCAGTGGAAAAAACCAAGAGACCCAGTACTTC.

This clone occurred once. Here the CDR3 DNA reads TGTGCCAGCAGCAGGGATACAGGGTGGGATTCACCCCTCCACTTT. It encodes CASSRDTGWDSPLHF. The rearrangement uses TRBV3-1 (or the pseudogene TRBV3-2) and TRBJ1-6, with D possibly being TRBD1 (6 bases). CDR1 LGHDT and CDR2 YNNKEL come from the germline V gene (reference sequence). V lost 5 bases and J 8 bases, leaving 16 bases between the germline ends. The CDR3 length is 15 residues.

The chain has TRBV13 and TRBJ2-3; D gene uncertain. CDR3 length equals 11 residues. Between the trimmed V and J ends, which lost 3 bases and 13 bases, there was a span of 11 bases. Germline V CDR1 and CDR2: PRHDT, FYEKMQ (reference sequence). For the CDR3, the DNA is TGTGCCAGCAGCTTGGATGGATCAGAGTATTTT. This translates into CASSLDGSEYF.